This T cell receptor (beta chain) was sequenced during a study of OX40 agonist ivuxolimab in advanced cancers. Whole-study context: A mean age of around 63 years, range roughly 20 to 80, was recorded, and more than 80% were male. Three dose-escalation patients had partial responses: one with hepatocellular carcinoma and two with cutaneous melanoma. Whole-study results and caveats: The antigen specificity of the peripheral T cells (those that were expanded) was not determined.

Assay: immunoSEQ multiplex PCR; the TCRdb copy retains only in-frame clones and omits some. The sample includes about 72,000 clones, about 88% of them seen just once. Judged by abundance, this clone is medium-sized. Its target is not known. Trimming left V 0 bases short and J 9 bases short, with 11 bases between. The CDR3 has 12 residues. Germline CDR1 reads GTSNPN; CDR2 reads SVGIG (reference sequence). The chain has TRBV30 and TRBJ1-1, with D tentatively TRBD1 (6 bases). The sample consisted of CD4+ or CD8+ T cells sorted from blood, taken in a trial of the OX40 agonist ivuxolimab. This sequence originates from an adult with an advanced solid tumor such as melanoma, head and neck, liver or kidney cancer. The CDR3 sequence is CAWSVLGGKAFF. The CDR3 nucleotides read TGTGCCTGGAGTGTCCTTGGGGGCAAAGCTTTCTTT.